These 27 T cell receptor beta chains came from one sample sequenced in a study of blood T cell repertoires in COVID-19. Clones were read by immunoSEQ multiplex PCR, and TCRdb kept only the in-frame ones, dropping some. The profile shows 280,000 or so clones, approximately 83% of them singletons. Source material: peripheral blood. Receptors originate from a woman aged 50 to 60 who had recovered from COVID-19.

The table lists this clone with a count of one. The chain recombines TRBV24-1 with TRBJ1-2, with TRBD1 as a possible D gene (5 bases). Germline lookup yields CDR1 KGHDR and CDR2 SFDVKD. This CDR3 has 16 amino acids. The V end lost 1 base, the J end lost 0 bases, and 11 bases lay between the germline ends. The chain's CDR3 is CATSDLKAGPNYGYTF. In DNA, the CDR3 is TGTGCCACCAGTGATTTAAAAGCAGGGCCTAACTATGGCTACACCTTC.

In DNA form, the CDR3 reads TGTGCCAGCAGCCCAGACAGTGAAAATTCACCCCTCCACTTT. Translating it yields CASSPDSENSPLHF. The chain combines TRBV7-9 with TRBJ1-6; TRBD1 is a possible D gene (5 bases). There are 14 residues in the CDR3. CDR1 is SEHNR, CDR2 FQNEAQ, per germline (reference sequence). Trimming left V 5 bases short and J 7 bases short, with 12 bases between.

V and J are TRBV9 and TRBJ1-2, with TRBD1 matching 7 bases. Germline V CDR1 and CDR2: SGDLS, YYNGEE. V lost 0 bases to trimming and J lost 4 bases; unmatched junction nucleotides: 6. There are 15 residues in the CDR3. The CDR3 region is CASSVGTGPSYGYTF. For the CDR3, the DNA is TGTGCCAGCAGCGTAGGGACAGGCCCCTCCTATGGCTACACCTTC. Based on the CDR3 plus reference TRBV9 and TRBJ1-2, the full variable domain is DSGVTQTPKHLITATGQRVTLRCSPRSGDLSVYWYQQSLDQGLQFLIQYYNGEERAKGNILERFSAQQFPDLHSELNLSSLELGDSALYFCASSVGTGPSYGYTFGSGTRLTVV.

The V gene is TRBV28, the J gene TRBJ1-6; the match to TRBD1 covers 9 bases. The germline V gene has CDR1 MDHEN and CDR2 SYDVKM. The CDR3 length is 16 residues. J gave up 7 bases and V 7 bases, and 11 bases lay outside the gene matches. The CDR3 DNA sequence: TGTGCCAGCACTGATTTAAGGACAGGGGACAATTCACCCCTCCACTTT. Amino acids: CASTDLRTGDNSPLHF. Full variable domain (remainder filled in from reference TRBV28 and TRBJ1-6): DVKVTQSSRYLVKRTGEKVFLECVQDMDHENMFWYRQDPGLGLRLIYFSYDVKMKEKGDIPEGYSVSREKKERFSLILESASTNQTSMYLCASTDLRTGDNSPLHFGNGTRLTVT.

This rearrangement joins TRBV7-2 to TRBJ2-5; the match to TRBD2 covers 8 bases. The V gene end was trimmed by 4 bases and the J gene end by 1 base; junction bases not matched to a gene: 17. CDR1 is SGHTA and CDR2 is FQGNSA in the germline V gene. The CDR3 is 19 amino acids. The CDR3 coding sequence is TGTGCCAGCAGCTCCGAGGGATTTCTAGCGGGCAGACTCCAAGAGACCCAGTACTTC. Residues: CASSSEGFLAGRLQETQYF.

The V and J genes are TRBV20-1 and TRBJ2-7, with 10 bases aligning to TRBD2. Looked up from germline, CDR1 is DFQATT and CDR2 is SNEGSKA (reference sequence). The V gene end was trimmed by 3 bases and the J gene end by 1 base; junction bases not matched to a gene: 3. This CDR3 has 14 amino acids. The CDR3 DNA reads TGCAGTGCTAGTCTAGCGGGGGTTTCCTACGAGCAGTACTTC. Protein product: CSASLAGVSYEQYF.

This clone was seen more than once but under ten times. The chain carries TRBV28 and TRBJ1-2; TRBD1 might be the D (6 bases). The V end was cut by 5 bases, the J end by 5 bases, with 21 bases between. The germline V gene has CDR1 MDHEN and CDR2 SYDVKM. This CDR3 contains 16 residues. The CDR3 nucleotides read TGTGCCAGCAGTAGGACGACAGGACTGACCCATTATGGCTACACCTTC. Its protein product is CASSRTTGLTHYGYTF.

J is TRBJ1-2 and V is TRBV5-4; perhaps TRBD1 as D (5 bases). The germline V and J ends were trimmed by 4 bases and 2 bases, with 21 bases remaining between them. The CDR3 extends over 17 amino acids. CDR1 is SGHNT, CDR2 YYREEE, per germline (reference sequence). Here the CDR3 reads CASSQSSRARSNYGYTF. CDR3 DNA sequence: TGTGCCAGCAGCCAATCGTCCAGGGCACGCTCAAACTATGGCTACACCTTC.

The chain combines TRBV6-6 with TRBJ1-5; 8 bases are shared with TRBD1. Germline lookup yields CDR1 MNHNY and CDR2 SVGAGI (reference sequence). V lost 5 bases, J lost 2 bases, and 5 bases stayed unmatched. The CDR3 contains 15 residues. The CDR3 sequence is CASSPPGQGNQPQHF. For the CDR3, the DNA is TGTGCCAGCAGTCCCCCGGGACAGGGCAATCAGCCCCAGCATTTT.

CDR3 sequence reads: CASSQSTANTGELFF. The CDR3 bases are TGTGCCAGCAGCCAGTCGACAGCGAACACCGGGGAGCTGTTTTTT. The J gene is TRBJ2-2, the V gene TRBV3-1 (or the pseudogene TRBV3-2); D perhaps matches TRBD1 (5 bases). CDR3 length: 15 residues. V was shortened by 3 bases and J by 0 bases, with 8 bases between the two germline ends. CDR1 is LGHDT and CDR2 is YNNKEL in the germline V gene (reference sequence).

The CDR3 sequence is CASSLPNSGANVLTF. The CDR3, as DNA: TGTGCCAGCAGCCTACCGAACTCTGGGGCCAACGTCCTGACTTTC. J is TRBJ2-6 and V is TRBV28; D remains unclear. CDR3 length: 15 amino acids. Deletions cut 6 bases from V and 0 bases from J, with 9 bases between. Per the germline V gene, CDR1 is MDHEN and CDR2 is SYDVKM.

The J gene is TRBJ1-1, the V gene TRBV6-2 or TRBV6-3, with D perhaps TRBD1 (5 bases). Germline lookup yields CDR1 MNHEY and CDR2 SVGEGT. Trimming removed 2 bases at V and 0 bases at J, with 13 bases between. The CDR3 covers 16 residues. The CDR3 coding sequence is TGTGCCAGCAGTTACACCCAGGGTCTCCTGAACACTGAAGCTTTCTTT. It codes for CASSYTQGLLNTEAFF.

The chain is built from TRBV6-5 and TRBJ1-1; possible D gene TRBD1, 6 bases. This CDR3 region has 13 residues. V was trimmed by 6 bases and J by 8 bases, leaving 16 bases between them. The V gene's germline CDR1 is MNHEY and CDR2 SVGAGI. CDR3 sequence reads: CASSRDIRDEAFF. CDR3 bases: TGTGCCAGCAGCCGGGACATCCGAGACGAAGCTTTCTTT.

Written as DNA, the CDR3 is TGTGCCAGCAGCTTAAATTCGGTGAACACTGAAGCTTTCTTT. It codes for CASSLNSVNTEAFF. V gene TRBV7-9 combines with J gene TRBJ1-1, with D hard to call. Trimming took off 2 bases at V and 0 bases at J, with 7 bases between the two ends. The length of the CDR3 is 14 residues. Looked up from germline, CDR1 is SEHNR and CDR2 is FQNEAQ (reference sequence).

CDR3 bases: TGCAGCGTCCAGGTGGTAGCTGGAAACACCATATATTTT. This codes for CSVQVVAGNTIYF. V gene TRBV29-1 combines with J gene TRBJ1-3; D unresolved. Germline loops: CDR1 SQVTM, CDR2 ANQGSEA. The CDR3 consists of 13 residues. Trimming took 6 bases from V and 2 from J, leaving 11 bases between them.

V gene TRBV5-6 combines with J gene TRBJ1-2; D remains unclear. V was trimmed by 2 bases and J by 5 bases, leaving 13 bases between them. The germline V gene encodes CDR1 SGHDT and CDR2 YYEEEE. The CDR3 length is 14 residues. The CDR3 is CASSLSSSLYGYTF. The CDR3 coding sequence is TGTGCCAGCAGCTTATCGTCCTCACTATATGGCTACACCTTC. Based on the CDR3 plus reference TRBV5-6 and TRBJ1-2, the full variable domain is DAGVTQSPTHLIKTRGQQVTLRCSPKSGHDTVSWYQQALGQGPQFIFQYYEEEERQRGNFPDRFSGHQFPNYSSELNVNALLLGDSALYLCASSLSSSLYGYTFGSGTRLTVV.

The chain is built from TRBV29-1 and TRBJ2-1; D is perhaps TRBD2 (5 bases). The CDR3 totals 14 residues. V shed 3 bases and J shed 4 bases, with 13 bases lying between them. In germline, CDR1 is SQVTM, CDR2 ANQGSEA. CDR3: CSVEPSQRYNEQFF. The DNA for the CDR3 is TGCAGCGTTGAGCCCTCTCAGCGGTACAATGAGCAGTTCTTC.

V is TRBV28 and J is TRBJ1-3, with D unclear. Germline CDR1 MDHEN, CDR2 SYDVKM. CDR3 length equals 14 residues. Trimming shortened V by 2 bases and J by 2 bases, and 7 bases separated the two germline ends. CDR3 in DNA: TGTGCCAGCAGTTTAGCGTTGCCTGGAAACACCATATATTTT. Translation: CASSLALPGNTIYF.

V is TRBV4-3 and J is TRBJ2-1; 13 bases are a match to TRBD2. The germline CDR1 and CDR2 sequences are LGHNA and YSLEER. V was clipped by 1 base and J by 2 bases; unmatched bases: 5. CDR3 length equals 18 residues. Here the CDR3 reads CASSQVPGLAGTYNEQFF. DNA of the CDR3: TGCGCCAGCAGCCAAGTACCGGGACTAGCGGGAACCTACAATGAGCAGTTCTTC.

The rearrangement uses TRBV27 and TRBJ2-1, with 8 bases that match TRBD1. CDR1 is MNHEY, CDR2 SMNVEV, per germline (reference sequence). CDR3 length equals 15 residues. Unmatched junction bases numbered 7, after V lost 5 bases and J lost 4 bases. CDR3 amino acids: CASSPTQGAYNEQFF. CDR3 coding DNA: TGTGCCAGCAGTCCGACCCAGGGGGCGTACAATGAGCAGTTCTTC.

The chain recombines TRBV7-9 with TRBJ2-4, with D perhaps TRBD2 (5 bases). With 5 bases removed from V and 6 bases from J, the gap between germline ends came to 14 bases. Germline CDR1 and CDR2: SEHNR and FQNEAQ (reference sequence). The CDR3 length is 14 residues. CDR3 sequence reads: CASSPMGEGNIQYF. CDR3 DNA: TGTGCCAGCAGCCCAATGGGAGAGGGAAACATTCAGTACTTC. Combining the CDR3 with reference TRBV7-9 and TRBJ2-4 gives the whole variable domain DTGVSQNPRHKITKRGQNVTFRCDPISEHNRLYWYRQTLGQGPEFLTYFQNEAQLEKSRLLSDRFSAERPKGSFSTLEIQRTEQGDSAMYLCASSPMGEGNIQYFGAGTRLSVL.

The V and J genes are TRBV14 and TRBJ2-7, with a weak D call TRBD2 (6 bases). CDR1 SGHDN and CDR2 FVKESK come from the germline V gene. V was trimmed by 5 bases and J by 4 bases, leaving 9 bases between them. The CDR3 covers 12 residues. CDR3 sequence (DNA): TGTGCCAGCAGCTTGGGGGGATACGAGCAGTACTTC. Its protein product is CASSLGGYEQYF.

A word on this clone: This same CDR3 is encoded by further DNA sequences in the sample. V and J are TRBV3-1 (or the pseudogene TRBV3-2) and TRBJ2-7, with 8 bases identical to TRBD2. This CDR3 spans 13 amino acids. The germline gives CDR1 LGHDT, CDR2 YNNKEL (reference sequence). V lost 4 bases and J lost 5; bases outside the gene matches: 4. The CDR3 DNA follows: TGTGCCAGCAGCCGCGGGGGGTTGGACGAGCAGTACTTC. Its protein product is CASSRGGLDEQYF.

About this clone: Sequence at one end of the junction differs from germline and may be a read error. V usage is TRBV6-2 or TRBV6-3 and J usage is TRBJ2-7; 9 nucleotides line up with TRBD1. Germline lookup yields CDR1 MNHEY and CDR2 SVGEGT. The CDR3 sequence is 16 residues long. The CDR3 DNA follows: TGTGCCAGCAGTAGCCGGGGACAGGGTGGCTCCTTCGAGCAGTACTTC. This codes for CASSSRGQGGSFEQYF.

The J gene is TRBJ2-7, the V gene TRBV19, with 7 bases lining up with TRBD1. CDR1 is LNHDA and CDR2 is SQIVND in the germline V gene (reference sequence). J lost 5 bases, V lost 1 base, and 17 bases had no gene match. This CDR3 is built from 18 residues. The CDR3 sequence: CASSIVGQARPLVHEQYF. The CDR3 bases are TGTGCCAGTAGTATAGTTGGACAGGCTCGACCCCTTGTCCACGAGCAGTACTTC.

V gene TRBV29-1 combines with J gene TRBJ1-1; TRBD1 matches 8 bases. The CDR3 is made up of 14 amino acids. J gave up 3 bases and V 8 bases, and 11 bases lay outside the gene matches. CDR1 SQVTM and CDR2 ANQGSEA come from the germline V gene. CDR3 sequence reads: CSYDSLQGDTEAFF. CDR3 in DNA: TGCAGCTACGACAGTCTACAGGGGGACACTGAAGCTTTCTTT.

The gene calls are TRBV30 and TRBJ2-7, with 8 bases matching TRBD2. Germline V gene data show CDR1 as GTSNPN and CDR2 as SVGIG (reference sequence). The CDR3 is 15 amino acids. V was clipped by 1 base and J by 4 bases; unmatched bases: 9. The chain's CDR3 is CAWSGRAGVRYEQYF. For the CDR3, the DNA is TGTGCCTGGAGTGGGCGAGCGGGGGTAAGGTACGAGCAGTACTTC. Complete variable domain (other parts from reference TRBV30 and TRBJ2-7): SQTIHQWPATLVQPVGSPLSLECTVEGTSNPNLYWYRQAAGRGLQLLFYSVGIGQISSEVPQNLSASRPQDRQFILSSKKLLLSDSGFYLCAWSGRAGVRYEQYFGPGTRLTVT.